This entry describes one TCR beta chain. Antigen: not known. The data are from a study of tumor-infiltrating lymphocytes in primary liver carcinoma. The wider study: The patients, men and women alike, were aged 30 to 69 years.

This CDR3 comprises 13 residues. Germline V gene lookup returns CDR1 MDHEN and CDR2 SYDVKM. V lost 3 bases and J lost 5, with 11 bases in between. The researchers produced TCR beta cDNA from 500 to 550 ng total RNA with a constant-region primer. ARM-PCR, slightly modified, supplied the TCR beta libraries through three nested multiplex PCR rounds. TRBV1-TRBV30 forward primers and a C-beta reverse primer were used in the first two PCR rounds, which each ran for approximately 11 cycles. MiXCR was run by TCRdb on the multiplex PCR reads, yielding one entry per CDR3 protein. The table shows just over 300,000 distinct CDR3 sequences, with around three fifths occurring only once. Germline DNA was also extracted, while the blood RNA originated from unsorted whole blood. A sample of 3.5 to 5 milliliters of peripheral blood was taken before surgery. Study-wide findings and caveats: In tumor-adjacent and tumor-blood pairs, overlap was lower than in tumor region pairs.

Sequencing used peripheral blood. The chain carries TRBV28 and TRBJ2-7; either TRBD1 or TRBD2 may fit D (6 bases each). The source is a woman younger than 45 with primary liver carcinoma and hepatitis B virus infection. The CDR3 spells CASSFSGAHEQYF. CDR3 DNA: TGTGCCAGCAGTTTCTCGGGGGCCCACGAGCAGTACTTC.